This T cell receptor beta chain was identified in a study of blood T cell repertoires in COVID-19. Study-level background: PBMCs, B-cell-depleted T cells, or T cells provided the cDNA or gDNA that made up the material.

With 5 bases removed from V and 3 bases from J, the gap between germline ends came to 14 bases. Germline V lookup: CDR1 MNHEY, CDR2 SMNVEV (reference sequence). The CDR3 loop spans 15 amino acids. In the original processing: Counts of nucleated cells, estimated from reference gene primer amplification, were obtained. Sequenced by immunoSEQ multiplex PCR; TCRdb stores in-frame clones only, minus some. That table furnishes V, J and clone size, whereas the DNA furnished D and trimming. This sample has under 300,000 clones, with roughly four fifths found just once. The clonotype was recovered from a woman aged 18-29 years with acute or convalescent COVID-19. The chain joins TRBV27 to TRBJ2-1, with D tentatively TRBD2 (5 bases). The sample consisted of peripheral blood. The CDR3 loop is CASSHVAPDYNEQFF. CDR3 bases: TGTGCCAGCAGTCATGTAGCGCCGGACTACAATGAGCAGTTCTTC.